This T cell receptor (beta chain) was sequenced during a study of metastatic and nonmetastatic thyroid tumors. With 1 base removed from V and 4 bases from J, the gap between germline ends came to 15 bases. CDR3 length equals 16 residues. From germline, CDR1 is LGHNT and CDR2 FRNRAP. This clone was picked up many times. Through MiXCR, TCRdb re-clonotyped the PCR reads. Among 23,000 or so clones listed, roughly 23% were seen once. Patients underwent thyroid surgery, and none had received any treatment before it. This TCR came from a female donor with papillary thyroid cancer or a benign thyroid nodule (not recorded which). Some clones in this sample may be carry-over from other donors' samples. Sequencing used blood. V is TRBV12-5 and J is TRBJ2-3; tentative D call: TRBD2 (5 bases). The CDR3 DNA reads TGTGCTAGTGGTTTGGAATGGACTCCCGGGGCAGATACGCAGTATTTT. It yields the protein CASGLEWTPGADTQYF.